These T cell receptor beta chains were read from a single sample in a study of cytomegalovirus exposure and HLA in healthy donors. Clones were sequenced by immunoSEQ multiplex PCR, and TCRdb holds only the in-frame ones, with some missing. The repertoire has 130,000 to 150,000 clones, approximately 78% of them found once; the top ten carry about 3%. Sample: PBMCs. The receptors originated from a man in his forties in good health and CMV-seropositive. CDR3s leave out the opening cysteine and the closing phenylalanine or tryptophan.

j_call v_call cdr3_aa
TRBJ1-6 TRBV30 AWRTGTGNSPLH
TRBJ2-2 TRBV7-3 ASSLLQGPTGELF
TRBJ1-5 TRBV7-9 ASSLVQGNQPQH
TRBJ1-2 TRBV5-6 ASSRGTGEGYT
TRBJ2-6 TRBV16 ASSQGQHSGANVLT
TRBJ2-1 TRBV5-1 ASSLDGDFSYNEQF
TRBJ1-5 TRBV7-3 ASSIDSNQPQH
TRBJ2-1 TRBV10-3 AISATGQNPYNEQF
TRBJ2-5 TRBV4-3 ASSQRLAGETQY
TRBJ2-5 TRBV11-3 ASSKTRQETQY
TRBJ1-3 TRBV30 AWSWTGDGNTIY
TRBJ2-3 TRBV7-6 ASSLGPGGTDTQY
TRBJ1-6 TRBV30 AWSKGAGIVSPLH
TRBJ2-2 TRBV7-2 ASSSGGLAGGNTGELF
TRBJ1-1 TRBV7-9 ASSLVPNTEAF
TRBJ2-4 TRBV5-5 ASSFFMGQDKNIQY
TRBJ2-1 TRBV7-2 ASSYGSGLRYNEQF
TRBJ1-1 TRBV18 ASSTGENTEAF
TRBJ2-2 TRBV7-6 ASREDTGELF
TRBJ2-1 TRBV6-5 ASRTSGDSVNEQF
TRBJ1-1 TRBV7-9 ASTPLVGRGLFDTEAF
TRBJ2-7 TRBV10-1 ASSDPGTMPYEQY
TRBJ2-5 TRBV19 ASSMGLAGGQETQY
TRBJ2-5 TRBV27 ASSPGRGVSGRAWGPKETQY
TRBJ2-7 TRBV19 ASSIDTGGPYEQY
TRBJ2-5 TRBV7-2 ASSLWSSGKQETQY
TRBJ2-3 TRBV7-3 ASSSRPGDTQY
TRBJ2-1 TRBV10-3 AISDPRGGSLSYNEQF
TRBJ1-5 TRBV28 ASTLSNSRQPQH
TRBJ2-7 TRBV7-2 ASSLDYNSYEQY
TRBJ1-2 TRBV4-1 ASSQSPPGTTFTLSYGYT
TRBJ2-3 TRBV2 ASRENPGGSPDTQY
TRBJ2-3 TRBV5-1 ASSAGSTDTQY
TRBJ1-6 TRBV27 ASSADRANSPLH
TRBJ2-7 TRBV28 ASSQTYEQY
TRBJ2-1 TRBV19 ASTGAGGPQNEQF
TRBJ2-3 TRBV2 ASTLGLAGFSPFTDTQY
TRBJ2-7 TRBV19 ASSMTTSGSSYEQY
TRBJ1-4 TRBV7-9 ASSLGQPNEKLF
TRBJ2-1 TRBV18 ASTGLAGDNEQF
TRBJ2-3 TRBV9 ASSAFRGLAGEDTQY
TRBJ2-7 TRBV5-4 ASSLPDTYSYEQY
TRBJ2-1 TRBV28 ASSSAGSYNEQF
TRBJ1-5 TRBV7-9 SSSYGTLDLISNQPQH
TRBJ2-1 TRBV5-6 ASRVGGLAQISYNEQF
. TRBV6-1 ASSEVQATHEQY
TRBJ1-3 TRBV28 ASSLATGTGGGNTIY
TRBJ2-7 TRBV7-4 ASSLAPRPRTYEQY
TRBJ2-1 TRBV30 AWSVSNNEQF
TRBJ2-1 TRBV5-6 ASSRLLAGGAI
TRBJ1-1 TRBV27 ASTLGGGGTEAF
TRBJ2-7 TRBV15 ATSRGLGTSGRSPEQY